These 18 T cell receptor beta chains share one sample of origin, sequenced in a study of shared clonotypes between healthy human individuals. Data came from immunoSEQ multiplex PCR; TCRdb stores just in-frame clones and leaves some out. The sample records around 990,000 clones, roughly 80% being singletons. The specimen sequenced was memory CD4+ T cells from PBMCs. Indicated subset: CD45RA-negative fraction. The receptors derive from a man aged 18 to 30 in good health. Some clones in this sample may be carry-over from other donors' samples.

In its sample, this clone was seen many times. The DNA for the CDR3 is TGTGCCAGCAGCTTAGTTCCGGGAGGGGGCTACAATGAGCAGTTCTTC. The encoded protein is CASSLVPGGGYNEQFF. The rearrangement links TRBV7-2 to TRBJ2-1; 8 nucleotides agree with TRBD2. Germline loops: CDR1 SGHTA, CDR2 FQGNSA. This CDR3 has 16 residues. Trimming took 1 base from V and 3 from J; bases not matched to a gene: 5.

The chain combines TRBV19 with TRBJ1-2, with D perhaps matching TRBD1 (5 bases). Germline CDR1 and CDR2: LNHDA and SQIVND (reference sequence). The CDR3 loop spans 14 amino acids. Trimming cost V 2 bases and J 2 bases, with 9 bases left between them. This CDR3 reads CASSISTVNYGYTF. CDR3 bases: TGTGCCAGTAGTATATCGACAGTCAACTATGGCTACACCTTC.

This clone was observed a handful of times. The chain employs TRBV2 and TRBJ1-2; D not certain. The CDR3 has 11 amino acids. Per germline, CDR1 SNHLY and CDR2 FYNNEI. Trimming removed 4 bases at V and 5 bases at J, with 5 bases between. DNA for the CDR3: TGTGCCAGCAGTGTAGGGTATGGCTACACCTTC. Translating it yields CASSVGYGYTF.

The chain carries TRBV30 and TRBJ1-2; D is perhaps TRBD1 (6 bases). The germline V gene has CDR1 GTSNPN and CDR2 SVGIG (reference sequence). The CDR3 length is 12 residues. Trimming removed 3 bases at V and 8 bases at J, with 13 bases between. CDR3: CAWRTGLYGYTF. The CDR3 region has the DNA TGTGCCTGGAGGACAGGACTCTACGGCTACACCTTC.

This rearrangement joins TRBV5-1 to TRBJ1-1, with D possibly matching TRBD1 (6 bases). Deletions cut 0 bases from V and 2 bases from J, with 14 bases between. This CDR3 comprises 16 residues. Germline assignment: CDR1 SGHRS and CDR2 YFSETQ. In nucleotides, the CDR3 is TGCGCCAGCAGCTTGGGGCCGACAGGAGAAAACACTGAAGCTTTCTTT. It is translated as CASSLGPTGENTEAFF.

This sequence joins TRBV7-9 and TRBJ2-7; unclear D gene. CDR1 SEHNR and CDR2 FQNEAQ come from the germline V gene (reference sequence). CDR3 length equals 13 residues. V lost 2 bases and J lost 4, with 9 bases in between. The CDR3 here is CASSLMTSYEQYF. CDR3 DNA: TGTGCCAGCAGCTTAATGACTTCTTACGAGCAGTACTTC.

This clone was seen a handful of times. The CDR3 DNA reads TGTGCCAGCGGGGGGGCCAGGTTCGACTATGGCTACACCTTC. It codes for CASGGARFDYGYTF. This chain connects TRBV2 to TRBJ1-2; D is possibly TRBD1 (6 bases). V was shortened by 8 bases and J by 3 bases, with 16 bases between the two germline ends. The CDR3 totals 14 residues. The germline gives CDR1 SNHLY, CDR2 FYNNEI.

This clone was recorded once. V usage is TRBV18 and J usage is TRBJ2-2; D unresolved. V lost 1 base and J 1 base, leaving 4 bases between the germline ends. The CDR3 is 14 amino acids. Germline V gives CDR1 KGHSH, CDR2 LQKENI. The CDR3 loop is CASSPRGNTGELFF. DNA of the CDR3: TGTGCCAGCTCACCACGAGGGAACACCGGGGAGCTGTTTTTT.

The CDR3 reads CASSLLAAYTGELFF. The CDR3 DNA reads TGTGCCAGCAGCTTACTAGCGGCCTACACCGGGGAGCTGTTTTTT. The chain uses TRBV7-9 and TRBJ2-2; 7 bases agree with TRBD2. This CDR3 comprises 15 residues. The V segment lost 2 bases and the J segment 3 bases; nucleotides outside the gene matches: 3. Germline CDR1 SEHNR, CDR2 FQNEAQ (reference sequence).

The chain uses TRBV6-6 and TRBJ1-1; unclear D gene. The CDR3 has 16 residues. Trimming took 0 bases from V and 3 from J, leaving 14 bases between them. Germline loops: CDR1 MNHNY, CDR2 SVGAGI (reference sequence). The CDR3 sequence: CASSYSIPRVDTEAFF. CDR3 coding DNA: TGTGCCAGCAGTTACTCGATTCCACGGGTAGACACTGAAGCTTTCTTT.

This clone showed up just once. The chain recombines TRBV11-2 with TRBJ2-7; D not resolved. Deletions cut 3 bases from V and 4 bases from J, with 7 bases between. This CDR3 has 12 residues. Germline CDR1 reads SGHAT; CDR2 reads FQNNGV. The CDR3 coding sequence is TGTGCCAGCAGCTTTGTCCGGTACGAGCAGTACTTC. Translating gives CASSFVRYEQYF.

This clone has only one observation. The chain uses TRBV5-1 and TRBJ2-1; unclear D gene. Germline V gene data show CDR1 as SGHRS and CDR2 as YFSETQ. V was shortened by 2 bases and J by 0 bases, with 15 bases between the two germline ends. The CDR3 covers 17 residues. The CDR3 nucleotides are TGCGCCAGCAGCTTTAGGATAGAGATAAGCTCCTACAATGAGCAGTTCTTC. Translating it yields CASSFRIEISSYNEQFF.

The CDR3 DNA follows: TGTGCCAGCAGTTTGACAGGGGGTCAAGAGACCCAGTACTTC. It codes for CASSLTGGQETQYF. The chain is built from TRBV28 and TRBJ2-5; 9 bases match TRBD1. CDR3 length: 14 amino acids. Unmatched junction bases numbered 1, after V lost 3 bases and J lost 2 bases. Germline-derived CDR1 and CDR2 are MDHEN and SYDVKM.

The rearrangement uses TRBV6-1 and TRBJ1-3; TRBD1 is a possible D gene (6 bases). Germline-derived CDR1 and CDR2 are MNHNS and SASEGT. This CDR3 has 16 amino acids. V lost 4 bases and J lost 3, with 16 bases in between. The DNA of the CDR3 is TGTGCCAGCAGTGCGGGGACATTGGCGGATGGAAACACCATATATTTT. Its protein product is CASSAGTLADGNTIYF.

This chain joins TRBV9 and TRBJ2-3; no reliable D call. Trimming pared 0 bases from V and 3 bases from J, leaving 17 bases between. This CDR3 comprises 17 residues. Germline CDR1 and CDR2: SGDLS and YYNGEE. For the CDR3, the DNA is TGTGCCAGCAGCGTAGATCCGGGTTCCCTAGGGACAGATACGCAGTATTTT. It translates to CASSVDPGSLGTDTQYF.

This clone was detected only once. The V and J genes are TRBV4-1 and TRBJ2-5, with 7 bases aligning to TRBD1. In germline, CDR1 is MGHRA, CDR2 YSYEKL. This CDR3 is built from 16 residues. The V gene end was trimmed by 1 base and the J gene end by 5 bases; junction bases not matched to a gene: 10. CDR3 residues: CASSQAVTGSWETQYF. Here the CDR3 DNA reads TGCGCCAGCAGCCAAGCCGTGACAGGGTCTTGGGAGACCCAGTACTTC.

This clone was observed a handful of times. The V call is TRBV2, the J call TRBJ2-5, with TRBD2 identical over 7 bases. The CDR3 length is 13 residues. Germline V gene lookup returns CDR1 SNHLY and CDR2 FYNNEI. J gave up 3 bases and V 7 bases, and 5 bases lay outside the gene matches. The CDR3 reads CASTRAGEETQYF. CDR3 in DNA: TGTGCCAGCACAAGGGCGGGAGAAGAGACCCAGTACTTC.

V is TRBV29-1 and J is TRBJ1-1; D is ambiguous. CDR1 is SQVTM, CDR2 ANQGSEA, per germline. The CDR3 has 14 amino acids. V gave up 6 bases and J gave up 4 bases, with 18 bases separating them. CDR3 amino acids: CSVQGRIATTEAFF. DNA of the CDR3: TGCAGCGTCCAAGGACGAATTGCGACCACTGAAGCTTTCTTT.